This TCR delta chain is from a study of human gamma delta and Vdelta1 T cells. Germline V CDR1 and CDR2: TSWWSYY, QGS. The CDR3 length is 17 residues. V dropped 5 bases and J dropped 9 bases, with 28 bases sitting between them. TCRdb redid clone calling on the PCR reads using CATT. The profile shows under 7,000 delta-chain clones, almost 9.5% of them singletons. This clone has more than one count but fewer than ten. With a far larger clone one base away, a read error is the likely cause. The J gene is TRDJ1, the V gene TRDV1; D possibly uses TRDD2 or TRDD3 (9 bases each). This clonotype was obtained from a human donor in good health. Sequencing was carried out using naive CD27+ Vdelta1 gamma-delta T cells from blood. CDR3 amino acids: CALGSPPSYRGIQQLIF. The CDR3 bases are TGTGCTCTTGGGAGCCCTCCTTCCTACCGGGGGATACAACAACTCATCTTT.